A selection of T cell receptor beta chains follows, all from one sample in a study of cytomegalovirus exposure and HLA in healthy donors. Produced via immunoSEQ multiplex PCR; TCRdb's table is partial and in-frame only. The sample shows about 120,000 clones, roughly nine tenths of them seen only once. Sequencing input: PBMCs. The source is a man aged 18 to 30 in good health and CMV-seropositive. The CDR3 runs from the conserved cysteine through the conserved F or W. A D gene is named only where the DNA matches it firmly. Only part of the rows carry a size: once, few, many, or a class if the clone is expanded.

>TRBD1|TRBJ1-3|TRBV5-1|many
TGCGCCAGCAGCTGGGGGACAGGACACTCTGGAAACACCATATATTTT
CASSWGTGHSGNTIYF
>TRBD2|TRBJ2-5|TRBV4-2|-
TGTGCCAGCAGCCCGGATGCGACTAGCGGGGGCCACGGGGAGACCCAGTACTTC
CASSPDATSGGHGETQYF
>TRBD1|TRBJ2-5|TRBV7-9|-
TGTGCCAGCAGCACCCGACAGGGCCCTCAAGAGACCCAGTACTTC
CASSTRQGPQETQYF
>-|TRBJ1-2|TRBV7-2|-
TGTGCCAGCAGCCCATGGTCAGGGAACTATGGCTACACCTTC
CASSPWSGNYGYTF
>-|TRBJ2-2|TRBV5-1|-
TGCGCCAGCAGCTTGACGATACAGTTGGGCACCGGGGAGCTGTTTTTT
CASSLTIQLGTGELFF
>TRBD2|TRBJ2-3|TRBV9|-
TGTGCCAGCAGCGTAACGTTAGTGAGGGCGGGGGACCTCACAGATACGCAGTATTTT
CASSVTLVRAGDLTDTQYF
>-|TRBJ1-5|TRBV2|-
TGTGCCAGCAATGTGGGGGAGGCTCAGCCCCAGCATTTT
CASNVGEAQPQHF
>-|TRBJ1-2|TRBV4-3|once
TGCGCCAGCAGCCCCACCGGGATTAATGGTGGCTACACCTTC
CASSPTGINGGYTF
>TRBD2|TRBJ2-7|TRBV6-5|-
TGTGCCAGTCGCGGGAGGGAGAGATCCTACGAGCAGTACTTC
CASRGRERSYEQYF
>TRBD1|TRBJ1-1|TRBV6-5|-
TGTGCCAGCAGTTACCGAGACAGGGCAGGTGAAGCTTTCTTT
CASSYRDRAGEAFF
>-|TRBJ2-2|TRBV10-1|-
TGCGCCAGCAGTGAGGCTGCGAGGCCGACCGGGGAGCTGTTTTTT
CASSEAARPTGELFF
>-|TRBJ1-1|TRBV25-1|-
TGTGCCAGCCGGCCCGGGGGAAACACTGAAGCTTTCTTT
CASRPGGNTEAFF
>-|TRBJ1-5|TRBV7-8|-
TGTGCCAGCAGCTGGAGGGCTACGTATAGCAATCAGCCCCAGCATTTT
CASSWRATYSNQPQHF
>-|TRBJ1-3|TRBV10-3|-
TGTGCCATCAGTGAGCCGAGCAACACCATATATTTT
CAISEPSNTIYF
>-|TRBJ1-4|TRBV5-6|once
TGTGCCAGCAGCTTAAGTGGGACATGGTCTGTTAAGTTTTTT
CASSLSGTWSVKFF
>TRBD1|TRBJ2-1|TRBV4-1|-
TGCGCCAGCAGCCAAGCGCCGACAGGGAGCAGGAATGAGCAGTTCTTC
CASSQAPTGSRNEQFF
>-|TRBJ2-7|TRBV19|-
TGTGCCAGTAGTTCATTGGACAGAAACTACGAGCAGTACTTC
CASSSLDRNYEQYF